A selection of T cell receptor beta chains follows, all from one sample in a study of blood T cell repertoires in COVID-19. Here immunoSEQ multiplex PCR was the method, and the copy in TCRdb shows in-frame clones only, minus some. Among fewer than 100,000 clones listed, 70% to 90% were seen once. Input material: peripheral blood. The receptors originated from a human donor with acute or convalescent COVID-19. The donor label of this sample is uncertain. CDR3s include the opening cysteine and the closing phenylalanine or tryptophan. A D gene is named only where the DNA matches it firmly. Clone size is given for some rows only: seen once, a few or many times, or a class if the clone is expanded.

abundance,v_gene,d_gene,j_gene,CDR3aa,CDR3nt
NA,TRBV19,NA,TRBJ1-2,CASSMTWDTPYYGYTF,TGTGCCAGTAGTATGACCTGGGACACCCCGTACTATGGCTACACCTTC
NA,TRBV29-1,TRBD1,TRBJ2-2,CSAGVGGRELFF,TGCAGCGCCGGAGTAGGGGGCCGGGAGCTGTTTTTT
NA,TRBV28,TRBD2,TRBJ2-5,CASSIWTSGVGGETQYF,TGTGCCAGCAGTATATGGACTAGCGGGGTAGGGGGGGAGACCCAGTACTTC
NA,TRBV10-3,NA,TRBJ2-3,CAISESGAGAPDTQYF,TGTGCCATCAGTGAGTCCGGGGCGGGGGCCCCAGATACGCAGTATTTT
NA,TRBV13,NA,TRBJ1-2,CASSPSVRRTKGGYTF,TGTGCCAGCAGCCCCAGCGTACGGCGGACTAAGGGGGGCTACACCTTC
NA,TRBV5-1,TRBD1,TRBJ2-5,CASIPGTGGETQYF,TGCGCCAGCATCCCCGGGACAGGGGGAGAGACCCAGTACTTC
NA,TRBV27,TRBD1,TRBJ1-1,CASSTVLRDREAFF,TGTGCCAGCAGTACCGTTCTCCGGGACAGGGAAGCTTTCTTT
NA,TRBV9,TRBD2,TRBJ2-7,CASSPSLAGGPSYEQYF,TGTGCCAGCAGCCCCTCACTAGCGGGGGGCCCCTCCTACGAGCAGTACTTC
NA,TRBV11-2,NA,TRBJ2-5,CASSFSSQETQYF,TGTGCCAGCAGCTTTAGCAGCCAAGAGACCCAGTACTTC
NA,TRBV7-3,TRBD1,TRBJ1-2,CASTPKEVGQTHSYGYTF,TGTGCCAGCACCCCTAAGGAGGTGGGACAGACTCATTCCTATGGCTACACCTTC
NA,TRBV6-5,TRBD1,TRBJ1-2,CASSSRTGGFGYTF,TGTGCCAGCAGTTCCCGGACAGGGGGCTTTGGCTACACCTTC
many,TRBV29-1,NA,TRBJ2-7,CSVEDDTSYEQYF,TGCAGCGTTGAAGATGACACTTCCTACGAGCAGTACTTC
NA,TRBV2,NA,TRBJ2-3,CASSEGLFSSTDTQYF,TGTGCCAGCAGTGAAGGCCTATTCTCTAGCACAGATACGCAGTATTTT
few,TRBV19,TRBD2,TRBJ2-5,CASSKQRGEETQYF,TGTGCCAGTAGTAAACAGCGGGGGGAAGAGACCCAGTACTTC
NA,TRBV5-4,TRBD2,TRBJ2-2,CASSLLRTSLYTGELFF,TGTGCCAGCAGCTTACTACGGACTAGCCTCTACACCGGGGAGCTGTTTTTT
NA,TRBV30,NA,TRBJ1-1,CAWSVVAVPFF,TGTGCCTGGAGTGTAGTGGCGGTACCTTTCTTT
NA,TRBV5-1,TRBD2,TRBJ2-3,CASSLASGGGQDTQYF,TGCGCCAGCAGCTTAGCTAGCGGGGGGGGTCAAGATACGCAGTATTTT
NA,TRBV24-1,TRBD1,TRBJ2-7,CATSDSGTGSYEQYF,TGTGCCACCAGTGACTCCGGGACAGGGAGTTACGAGCAGTACTTC
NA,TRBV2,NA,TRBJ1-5,CASSESSGKHQPQHF,TGTGCCAGCAGTGAATCTTCAGGGAAGCATCAGCCCCAGCATTTT
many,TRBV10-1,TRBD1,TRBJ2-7,CASQGQGDSDEQYF,TGCGCCAGCCAAGGACAGGGGGATTCGGACGAGCAGTACTTC
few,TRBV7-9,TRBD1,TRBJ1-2,CASSESGQTLGGYTF,TGTGCCAGCAGTGAGTCGGGACAGACCTTAGGGGGCTACACCTTC
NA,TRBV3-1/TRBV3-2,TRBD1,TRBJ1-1,CASSHLQGGYTEAFF,TGTGCCAGCAGCCATCTACAGGGGGGGTACACTGAAGCTTTCTTT
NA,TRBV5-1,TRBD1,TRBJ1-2,CASSSDGTGGGYTF,TGCGCCAGCAGCTCTGACGGGACAGGGGGTGGCTACACCTTC
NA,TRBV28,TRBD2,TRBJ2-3,CASSLSGGGPDTQYF,TGTGCCAGCAGTTTAAGTGGCGGGGGGCCGGATACGCAGTATTTT
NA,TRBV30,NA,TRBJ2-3,CAYSTSTDTQYF,TGTGCCTACTCTACTAGCACAGATACGCAGTATTTT
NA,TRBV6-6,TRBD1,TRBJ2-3,CASSHQTGFFYTDTQYF,TGTGCCAGCAGTCACCAGACAGGGTTTTTTTACACAGATACGCAGTATTTT
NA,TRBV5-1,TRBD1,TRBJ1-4,CASSLDRGGEKLFF,TGCGCCAGCAGCTTGGACAGGGGGGGTGAAAAACTGTTTTTT
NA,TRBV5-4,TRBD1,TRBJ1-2,CASSSTGILGGYTF,TGTGCCAGCAGCTCGACAGGGATATTAGGAGGCTACACCTTC
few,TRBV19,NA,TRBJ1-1,CASSVRQPETEAFF,TGTGCCAGTAGTGTACGACAGCCCGAGACTGAAGCTTTCTTT